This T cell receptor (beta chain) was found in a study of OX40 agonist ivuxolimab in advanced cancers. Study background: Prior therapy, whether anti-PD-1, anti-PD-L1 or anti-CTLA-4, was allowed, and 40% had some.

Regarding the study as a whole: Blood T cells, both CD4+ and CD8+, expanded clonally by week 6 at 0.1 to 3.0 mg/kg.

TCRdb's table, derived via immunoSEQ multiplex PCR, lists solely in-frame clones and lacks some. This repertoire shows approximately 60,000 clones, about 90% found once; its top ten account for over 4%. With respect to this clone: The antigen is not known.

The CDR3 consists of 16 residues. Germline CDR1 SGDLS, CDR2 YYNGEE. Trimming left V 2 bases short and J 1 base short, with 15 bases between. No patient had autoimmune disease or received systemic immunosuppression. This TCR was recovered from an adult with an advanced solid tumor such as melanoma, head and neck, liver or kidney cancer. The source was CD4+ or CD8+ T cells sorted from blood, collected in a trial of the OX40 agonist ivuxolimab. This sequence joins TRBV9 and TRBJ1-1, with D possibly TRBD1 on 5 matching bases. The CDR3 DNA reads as TGTGCCAGCAGCGTCGGGGCTGGCCAAACGAACACTGAAGCTTTCTTT. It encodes CASSVGAGQTNTEAFF. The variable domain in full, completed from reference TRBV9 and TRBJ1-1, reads DSGVTQTPKHLITATGQRVTLRCSPRSGDLSVYWYQQSLDQGLQFLIQYYNGEERAKGNILERFSAQQFPDLHSELNLSSLELGDSALYFCASSVGAGQTNTEAFFGQGTRLTVV.